This TCR beta chain was documented in a study of preoperative IRX-2 immunotherapy in early breast cancer. Treatment meaning: preoperative locoregional IRX-2 cytokine immunotherapy. Preoperative locoregional IRX-2 cytokine immunotherapy was tested in the phase Ib source study. Measured with immunoSEQ multiplex PCR; TCRdb has only the in-frame clones, and not every one. The table lists 30,000 to 45,000 clones, around 82% of them singletons. The germline V gene has CDR1 LNHDA and CDR2 SQIVND (reference sequence). CDR3 size: 13 residues. Trimming shortened V by 6 bases and J by 5 bases, and 13 bases separated the two germline ends.

Material: lymph node tissue, obtained after IRX-2 immunotherapy. The receptor was derived from a human donor with breast cancer. The chain combines TRBV19 with TRBJ2-5, with D perhaps being TRBD1 or TRBD2 (7 bases each). As DNA, the CDR3 is TGTGCCAGTAGCCCGCAGGGGGGGGAGACCCAGTACTTC. Amino acid sequence: CASSPQGGETQYF.